This TCR beta chain was documented in a study of PD-1 blockade in classical Hodgkin lymphoma. With no exception, relapse followed autologous stem cell transplantation in all patients, and brentuximab vedotin exposure varied. TCRdb keeps only in-frame clones here, not all; method: immunoSEQ multiplex PCR. The sample contains 20,000 to 25,000 clones, about 76% of which appear only once. The CDR3 is 16 residues long. The germline gives CDR1 MNHEY, CDR2 SVGAGI. Trimming took 4 bases from V and 3 from J; bases not matched to a gene: 8. This chain links TRBV6-5 with TRBJ1-4; TRBD1 aligns across 7 bases. The sequence derives from a human donor with classical Hodgkin lymphoma. The material sequenced was peripheral blood mononuclear cells (PBMCs), taken before the second cycle of nivolumab. The CDR3 bases are TGTGCCAGCAGTTCCACTATGACAGGGTCTAATGAAAAACTGTTTTTT. This codes for CASSSTMTGSNEKLFF.